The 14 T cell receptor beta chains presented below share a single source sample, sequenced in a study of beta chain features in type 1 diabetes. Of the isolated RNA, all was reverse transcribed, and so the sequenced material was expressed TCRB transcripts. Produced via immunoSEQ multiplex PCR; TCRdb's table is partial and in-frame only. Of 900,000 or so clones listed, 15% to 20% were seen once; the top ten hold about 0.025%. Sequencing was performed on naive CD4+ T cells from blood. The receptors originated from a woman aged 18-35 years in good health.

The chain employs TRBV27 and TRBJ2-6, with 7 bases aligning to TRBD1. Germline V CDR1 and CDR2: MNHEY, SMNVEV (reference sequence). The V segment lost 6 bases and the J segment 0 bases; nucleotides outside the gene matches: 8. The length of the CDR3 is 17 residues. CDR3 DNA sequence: TGTGCCAGCAGCCGAGGGACAGAGCACTCTGGGGCCAACGTCCTGACTTTC. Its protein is CASSRGTEHSGANVLTF. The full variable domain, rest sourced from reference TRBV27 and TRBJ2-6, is EAQVTQNPRYLITVTGKKLTVTCSQNMNHEYMSWYRQDPGLGLRQIYYSMNVEVTDKGDVPEGYKVSRKEKRNFPLILESPSPNQTSLYFCASSRGTEHSGANVLTFGAGSRLTVL.

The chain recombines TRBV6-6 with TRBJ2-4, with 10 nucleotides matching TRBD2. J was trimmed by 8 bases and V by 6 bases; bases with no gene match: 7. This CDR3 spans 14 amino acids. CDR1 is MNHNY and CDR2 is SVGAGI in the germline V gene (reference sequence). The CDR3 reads CASRTAGGIYIQYF. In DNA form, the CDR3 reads TGTGCCAGCAGAACAGCGGGAGGGATCTACATTCAGTACTTC.

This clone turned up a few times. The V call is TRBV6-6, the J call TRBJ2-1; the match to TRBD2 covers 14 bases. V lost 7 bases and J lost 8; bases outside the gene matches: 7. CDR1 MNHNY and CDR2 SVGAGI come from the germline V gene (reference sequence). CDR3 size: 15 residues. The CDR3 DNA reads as TGTGCCAGCAATCCGGGACTAGCGGGAGCGCATGAGCAGTTCTTC. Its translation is CASNPGLAGAHEQFF.

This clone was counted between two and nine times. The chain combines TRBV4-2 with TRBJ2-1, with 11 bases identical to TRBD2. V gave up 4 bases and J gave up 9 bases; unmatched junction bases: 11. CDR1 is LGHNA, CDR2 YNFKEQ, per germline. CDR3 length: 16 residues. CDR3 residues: CASSREPLAGEGEQFF. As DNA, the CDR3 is TGTGCCAGCAGCCGAGAACCACTAGCGGGAGAGGGTGAGCAGTTCTTC.

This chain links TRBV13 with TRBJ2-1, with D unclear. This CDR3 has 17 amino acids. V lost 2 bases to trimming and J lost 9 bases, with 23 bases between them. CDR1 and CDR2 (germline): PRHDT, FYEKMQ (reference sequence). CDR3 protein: CASSLSYGLPAGGEQFF. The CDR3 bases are TGTGCCAGCAGCTTATCGTACGGCTTACCCGCCGGTGGTGAGCAGTTCTTC.

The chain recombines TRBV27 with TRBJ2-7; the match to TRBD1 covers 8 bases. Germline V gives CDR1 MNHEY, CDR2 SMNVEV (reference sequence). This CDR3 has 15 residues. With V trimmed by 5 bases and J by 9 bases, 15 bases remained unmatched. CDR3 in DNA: TGTGCCAGCAGTGGGGTTGGCAGGGGGCGCGGTCCGCAGTACTTC. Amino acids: CASSGVGRGRGPQYF.

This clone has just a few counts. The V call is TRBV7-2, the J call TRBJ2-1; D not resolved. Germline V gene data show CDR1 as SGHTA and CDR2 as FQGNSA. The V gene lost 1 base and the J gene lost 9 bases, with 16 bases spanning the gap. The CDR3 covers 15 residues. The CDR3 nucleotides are TGTGCCAGCAGCTTAGATCCTAGTTCTTATCGTGAGCAGTTCTTC. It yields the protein CASSLDPSSYREQFF. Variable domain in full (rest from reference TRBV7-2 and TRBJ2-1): GAGVSQSPSNKVTEKGKDVELRCDPISGHTALYWYRQSLGQGLEFLIYFQGNSAPDKSGLPSDRFSAERTGGSVSTLTIQRTQQEDSAVYLCASSLDPSSYREQFFGPGTRLTVL.

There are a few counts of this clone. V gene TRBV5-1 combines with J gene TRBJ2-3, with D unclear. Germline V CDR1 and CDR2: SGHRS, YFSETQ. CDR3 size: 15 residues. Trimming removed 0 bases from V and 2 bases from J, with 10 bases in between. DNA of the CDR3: TGCGCCAGCAGCTTGGAGGCGGAAACCACAGATACGCAGTATTTT. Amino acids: CASSLEAETTDTQYF.

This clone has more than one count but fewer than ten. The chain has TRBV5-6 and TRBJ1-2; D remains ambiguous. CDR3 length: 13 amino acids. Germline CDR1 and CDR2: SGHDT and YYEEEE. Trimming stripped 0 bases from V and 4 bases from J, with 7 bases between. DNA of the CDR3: TGTGCCAGCAGCTTGGCGGGTATCTATGGCTACACCTTC. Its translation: CASSLAGIYGYTF.

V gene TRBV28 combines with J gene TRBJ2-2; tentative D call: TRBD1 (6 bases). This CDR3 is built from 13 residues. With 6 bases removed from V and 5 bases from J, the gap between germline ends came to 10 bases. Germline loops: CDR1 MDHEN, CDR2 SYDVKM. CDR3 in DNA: TGTGCCAGCAGGGGGGCAGGAACCGGGGAGCTGTTTTTT. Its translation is CASRGAGTGELFF.

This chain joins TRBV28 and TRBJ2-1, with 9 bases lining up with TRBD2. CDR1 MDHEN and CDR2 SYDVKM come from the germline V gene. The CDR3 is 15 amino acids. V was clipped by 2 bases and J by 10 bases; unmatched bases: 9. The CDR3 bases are TGTGCCAGCAGTTTAGGCGGGAGGGCCTATAGGGAGCAGTTCTTC. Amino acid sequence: CASSLGGRAYREQFF.

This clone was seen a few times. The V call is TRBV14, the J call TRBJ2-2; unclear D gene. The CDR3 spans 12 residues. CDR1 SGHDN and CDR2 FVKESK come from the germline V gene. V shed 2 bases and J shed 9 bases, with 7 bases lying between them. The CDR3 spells CASSQSGWELFF. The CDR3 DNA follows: TGTGCCAGCAGCCAAAGTGGGTGGGAGCTGTTTTTT. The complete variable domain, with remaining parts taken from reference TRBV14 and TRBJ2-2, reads EAGVTQFPSHSVIEKGQTVTLRCDPISGHDNLYWYRRVMGKEIKFLLHFVKESKQDESGMPNNRFLAERTGGTYSTLKVQPAELEDSGVYFCASSQSGWELFFGEGSRLTVL.

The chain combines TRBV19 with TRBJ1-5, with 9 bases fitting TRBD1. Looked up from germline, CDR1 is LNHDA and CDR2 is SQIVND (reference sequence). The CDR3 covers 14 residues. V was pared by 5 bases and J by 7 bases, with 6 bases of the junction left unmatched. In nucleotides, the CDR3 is TGTGCCAGTAGTCGCGGACAGGGGTGGCAGCCCCAGCATTTT. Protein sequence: CASSRGQGWQPQHF.

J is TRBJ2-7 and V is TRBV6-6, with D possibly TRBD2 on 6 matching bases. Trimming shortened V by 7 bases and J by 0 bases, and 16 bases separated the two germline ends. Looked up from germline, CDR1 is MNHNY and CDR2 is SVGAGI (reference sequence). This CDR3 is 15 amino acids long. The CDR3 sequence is CASKRDSISSYEQYF. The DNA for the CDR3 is TGTGCCAGCAAAAGGGACTCCATTAGCTCCTACGAGCAGTACTTC.